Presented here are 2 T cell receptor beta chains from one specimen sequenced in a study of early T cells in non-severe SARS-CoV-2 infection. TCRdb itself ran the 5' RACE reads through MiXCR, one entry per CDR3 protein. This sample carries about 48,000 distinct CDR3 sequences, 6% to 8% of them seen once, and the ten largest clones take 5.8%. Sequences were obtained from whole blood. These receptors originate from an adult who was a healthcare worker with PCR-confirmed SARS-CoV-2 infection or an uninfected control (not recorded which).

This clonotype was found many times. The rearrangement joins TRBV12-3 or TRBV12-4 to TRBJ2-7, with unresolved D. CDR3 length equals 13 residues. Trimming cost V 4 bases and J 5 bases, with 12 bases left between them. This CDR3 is CASSYLLYDEQYF. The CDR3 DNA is TGTGCCAGCAGTTACCTCCTTTACGACGAGCAGTACTTC.

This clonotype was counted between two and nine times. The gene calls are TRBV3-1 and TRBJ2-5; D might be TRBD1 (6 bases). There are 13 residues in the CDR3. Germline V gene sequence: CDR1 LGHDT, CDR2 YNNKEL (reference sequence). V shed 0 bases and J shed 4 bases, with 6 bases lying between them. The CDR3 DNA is TGTGCCAGCAGCCAAGACAGGGGAGAGACCCAGTACTTC. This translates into CASSQDRGETQYF.